This T cell receptor beta chain comes out of a study of cytomegalovirus exposure and HLA in healthy donors. Regarding the study as a whole: The study flagged around 160 TCR beta chains as cytomegalovirus-associated.

Primers: 60 Vbeta forward and 13 Jbeta reverse. Some clones are missing from TCRdb's copy, which holds only in-frame ones; the method was immunoSEQ multiplex PCR. The table lists over 95,000 clones, 60% to 85% of them singletons. Details on this clone: Its specificity is unknown.

CDR1 LNHNV and CDR2 YYDKDF come from the germline V gene (reference sequence). This CDR3 contains 15 residues. V dropped 3 bases and J dropped 6; count of bases not matched to a gene: 8. The chain uses TRBV15 and TRBJ1-5, with TRBD1 identical over 7 bases. This sequence was found in a female donor in good health and CMV-seronegative. Sequencing was done on a sample of PBMCs. CDR3 protein: CATSRTKGAGQPQHF. The CDR3 DNA follows: TGTGCCACCAGCAGGACAAAGGGGGCTGGTCAGCCCCAGCATTTT. The variable domain in full, with the rest retrieved from reference TRBV15 and TRBJ1-5, is DAMVIQNPRYQVTQFGKPVTLSCSQTLNHNVMYWYQQKSSQAPKLLFHYYDKDFNNEADTPDNFQSRRPNTSFCFLDIRSPGLGDTAMYLCATSRTKGAGQPQHFGDGTRLSIL.